What follows are 31 T cell receptor beta chains derived from one specimen sequenced in a study of molecular identifiers for immune sequencing clone quantification (dated by TCRdb to about 2018). Libraries came from PCR. TCRdb names NextSeq 500 as the instrument used. The public reads were quality trimmed at Q25 with fastp and then assembled into clones with MiXCR by TCRdb, keeping productive beta chains. When rows share a CDR3 protein, they turn into one entry using the most common DNA and genes. The sample table shows over 50,000 distinct CDR3 sequences, and roughly a third are seen once. In total, the top ten clones hold approximately 4.2% of the sample. Sequenced: naive CD8+ T cells from blood, with Jurkat cell RNA spiked in. What this sample's cell subset or site label stands for: FACS-sorted CD8+CD4-CCR7+CD45RA+ naive T cells. The receptors originated from a human donor in good health. Some libraries in this study had Jurkat cell RNA spiked in.

This clonotype was seen a handful of times. V gene TRBV6-5 combines with J gene TRBJ1-5, with TRBD1 matching 7 bases. This CDR3 has 14 residues. The germline gives CDR1 MNHEY, CDR2 SVGAGI. Losses at the gene ends were 4 bases for V and 4 bases for J; bases not matched to a gene: 4. This CDR3 is CASSWTGPNQPQHF. The CDR3 DNA follows: TGTGCCAGCAGTTGGACAGGCCCGAATCAGCCCCAGCATTTT.

The gene calls are TRBV27 and TRBJ2-7; 9 bases fit TRBD1. CDR1 and CDR2 from the germline V gene are MNHEY and SMNVEV (reference sequence). V trimming: 6 bases; J trimming: 4 bases; junction bases outside the gene matches: 10. CDR3 size: 15 residues. The CDR3 is CASSYAGTGSYEQYF. The CDR3 region has the DNA TGTGCCAGCAGCTATGCCGGGACAGGGTCGTACGAGCAGTACTTC.

This clonotype was detected many times. The CDR3 bases are TGTGCCAGTAGTCTGACAGGGAGCTCCTACGAGCAGTACTTC. It encodes CASSLTGSSYEQYF. The rearrangement uses TRBV19 and TRBJ2-7, with 7 bases fitting TRBD1. Germline V CDR1 and CDR2: LNHDA, SQIVND (reference sequence). Unmatched junction bases numbered 4, after V lost 5 bases and J lost 0 bases. The CDR3 is 14 amino acids.

The chain has TRBV28 and TRBJ2-7; TRBD2 agrees at 8 bases. Germline CDR1 and CDR2: MDHEN and SYDVKM. The CDR3 loop spans 14 amino acids. Germline trimming cut 6 bases from V and 4 bases from J; bases unmatched to any gene: 8. The CDR3 DNA reads as TGTGCCAGCAGAACAGCGGGGGTTAATTACGAGCAGTACTTC. Translation: CASRTAGVNYEQYF.

As concerns this clonotype: A read error may be the cause here, since a much bigger clone is one base away. V and J are TRBV7-2 and TRBJ2-5; 8 bases match TRBD2. The CDR3 extends over 15 amino acids. The ends lost 0 bases at V and 7 bases at J; junction bases unmatched: 7. CDR1 is SGHTA, CDR2 FQGNSA, per germline. The CDR3 nucleotides are TGTGCCAGCAGCTTAGCGCCAGCGGGAGCTGGGACCCAGTACTTC. Encoded protein: CASSLAPAGAGTQYF.

This chain uses TRBV7-9 with TRBJ2-1, with D unresolved. Germline V CDR1 and CDR2: SEHNR, FQNEAQ (reference sequence). The CDR3 runs 18 residues. V was pared by 1 base and J by 2 bases, with 18 bases between. CDR3 sequence: CASSLVLSRHGAYNEQFF. CDR3 coding DNA: TGTGCCAGCAGCTTAGTTCTCTCTAGGCACGGCGCCTACAATGAGCAGTTCTTC.

The V call is TRBV27, the J call TRBJ2-4, with a tentative D call TRBD1 (6 bases). The germline V and J ends were trimmed by 0 bases and 4 bases, with 13 bases remaining between them. Germline CDR1 is MNHEY and CDR2 is SMNVEV (reference sequence). The CDR3 extends over 16 amino acids. The CDR3 region is CASSLSMTGTKNIQYF. CDR3 sequence (DNA): TGTGCCAGCAGTTTATCGATGACAGGAACTAAAAACATTCAGTACTTC.

Comment on this clonotype: The CDR3 carries no conserved terminal phenylalanine or tryptophan, so it likely arises from a read error. The J gene is TRBJ2-3, the V gene TRBV7-9; 8 nucleotides agree with TRBD2. This CDR3 has 13 residues. Per the germline V gene, CDR1 is SEHNR and CDR2 is FQNEAQ (reference sequence). V lost 11 bases, J lost 0 bases, and 4 bases stayed unmatched. The CDR3 bases are TGTGCCGGAATAGCGGGGAGCACAGATACGCAGTATATT. It is translated as CAGIAGSTDTQYI.

The V gene is TRBV7-2, the J gene TRBJ2-3; 9 nucleotides align to TRBD1. The CDR3 runs to 17 residues. With 2 bases clipped from V and 4 bases from J, the junction kept 10 bases outside the gene matches. Looked up from germline, CDR1 is SGHTA and CDR2 is FQGNSA. DNA of the CDR3: TGTGCCAGCAGCTTAACAATGGGACAGGGTGTAGCAGATACGCAGTATTTT. It specifies CASSLTMGQGVADTQYF.

This clonotype was seen a handful of times. This chain links TRBV4-3 with TRBJ2-3; TRBD2 agrees at 8 bases. Germline assignment: CDR1 LGHNA and CDR2 YSLEER. The CDR3 spans 16 residues. The trim removed 6 bases at V and 0 bases at J, leaving 8 bases unmatched. This chain's CDR3 is CASSPGSGASTDTQYF. The CDR3 bases are TGCGCCAGCAGTCCTGGTAGCGGGGCCAGCACAGATACGCAGTATTTT.

This rearrangement joins TRBV12-3 or TRBV12-4 to TRBJ1-5, with D maybe TRBD1 (6 bases). Trimming removed 5 bases from V and 4 bases from J, with 15 bases in between. The CDR3 spans 15 residues. The CDR3 DNA reads as TGTGCCAGCAGTATTGGGGGGGCGGGGAATCAGCCCCAGCATTTT. This encodes CASSIGGAGNQPQHF.

This clonotype came up many times. The genes are TRBV12-3 or TRBV12-4 and TRBJ2-3; the match to TRBD2 covers 7 bases. Losses at the gene ends were 5 bases for V and 2 bases for J; bases not matched to a gene: 10. The CDR3 is 16 residues long. CDR3 nucleotide sequence: TGTGCCAGCAGTAGGCTAGCGGCAGGTGACACAGATACGCAGTATTTT. Translation: CASSRLAAGDTDTQYF.

The gene calls are TRBV12-3 or TRBV12-4 and TRBJ2-7; 10 positions match TRBD2. The V and J ends lost 5 bases and 6 bases, in that order; junction bases with no gene match: 4. The CDR3 is 13 residues long. CDR3 nucleotides: TGTGCCAGCAGTCCTAGCGGGAGAGGCGAGCAGTACTTC. Residues: CASSPSGRGEQYF.

In this sample, this clonotype turned up a few times. V usage is TRBV6-5 and J usage is TRBJ2-3; D unresolved. Trimming removed 6 bases from V and 6 bases from J, with 13 bases in between. CDR3 length: 13 amino acids. CDR1 is MNHEY and CDR2 is SVGAGI in the germline V gene. CDR3 residues: CASSSLSWDTQYF. Here the CDR3 DNA reads TGTGCCAGCAGCTCTCTCTCATGGGATACGCAGTATTTT.

Remarks on this clonotype: A much larger clone lies one base from this, so it may be a read error. The chain is built from TRBV28 and TRBJ2-6, with 7 bases matching TRBD1. This CDR3 contains 14 residues. Germline V gene data show CDR1 as MDHEN and CDR2 as SYDVKM. The CDR3 DNA sequence: TGTGGCACAGGGGCTTTCTCCGGGGCCGACGTCCTGACTTTC. Amino acids: CGTGAFSGADVLTF.

This chain joins TRBV4-2 and TRBJ2-3, with 8 positions matching TRBD2. V was clipped by 0 bases and J by 0 bases; unmatched bases: 8. Germline V CDR1 and CDR2: LGHNA, YNFKEQ. The CDR3 has 18 residues. The CDR3: CASSQDIVAGTSTDTQYF. DNA of the CDR3: TGTGCCAGCAGCCAAGACATCGTAGCGGGGACTAGCACAGATACGCAGTATTTT.

The CDR3 DNA is TGCAGTGCCATTACAAGGCCGGGCCAGCCCCAGCATTTT. This codes for CSAITRPGQPQHF. The V and J genes are TRBV20-1 and TRBJ1-5; D uncertain. V gave up 6 bases and J gave up 7 bases, with 16 bases separating them. The CDR3 runs to 13 residues. Germline assignment: CDR1 DFQATT and CDR2 SNEGSKA (reference sequence).

Comment on this clonotype: This may be a read error, as it is one base from a much larger clone. V and J are TRBV5-6 and TRBJ2-5, with a weak D call TRBD1 (6 bases). Looked up from germline, CDR1 is SGHDT and CDR2 is YYEEEE. The CDR3 runs to 15 residues. The CDR3 here is CASSPVTGYEETQDF. The CDR3 nucleotides are TGTGCCAGCAGTCCGGTTACAGGGTACGAAGAGACCCAGGACTTC.

The sample holds a few counts of this clonotype. DNA of the CDR3: TGTGCCACCAGCCTGGGACTAGCGGTTAACACAGATACGCAGTATTTT. It yields the protein CATSLGLAVNTDTQYF. The rearrangement joins TRBV15 to TRBJ2-3; 11 positions agree with TRBD2. V was pared by 5 bases and J by 2 bases, with 6 bases of the junction left unmatched. Per germline, CDR1 LNHNV and CDR2 YYDKDF (reference sequence). The CDR3 runs 16 residues.

This clonotype has just a few counts. This sequence joins TRBV27 and TRBJ2-1, with D uncertain. Germline CDR1 is MNHEY and CDR2 is SMNVEV (reference sequence). The CDR3 covers 13 residues. The V end was cut by 4 bases, the J end by 8 bases, with 12 bases between. The DNA of the CDR3 is TGTGCCAGCAGTTACTCAGCGATAGATGAGCAGTTCTTC. Amino acid sequence: CASSYSAIDEQFF.

This clonotype has ten or more counts. The J gene is TRBJ1-1, the V gene TRBV7-6, with TRBD1 matching over 9 bases. The CDR3 is 15 amino acids. Germline V gene sequence: CDR1 SGHVS, CDR2 FNYEAQ. With V trimmed by 5 bases and J by 0 bases, 4 bases remained unmatched. CDR3 in DNA: TGTGCCAGCAGCCCAGGACAGGGGTTGAACACTGAAGCTTTCTTT. Translating gives CASSPGQGLNTEAFF. The full variable domain, its missing parts supplied by reference TRBV7-6 and TRBJ1-1, is GAGVSQSPRYKVTKRGQDVALRCDPISGHVSLYWYRQALGQGPEFLTYFNYEAQQDKSGLPNDRFSAERPEGSISTLTIQRTEQRDSAMYRCASSPGQGLNTEAFFGQGTRLTVV.

This clonotype was recorded a few times. The chain uses TRBV14 and TRBJ2-1; 9 bases agree with TRBD2. With 4 bases clipped from V and 13 bases from J, the junction kept 8 bases outside the gene matches. This CDR3 region has 13 residues. Germline V gene lookup returns CDR1 SGHDN and CDR2 FVKESK. CDR3 sequence: CASSLRMREGQFF. CDR3 nucleotides: TGTGCCAGCAGCCTCCGGATGCGGGAGGGTCAGTTCTTC.

Notes on this clonotype: As the CDR3 is not closed by the conserved phenylalanine or tryptophan, this likely results from a read error. The chain uses TRBV4-2 and TRBJ2-1; D is undetermined. This CDR3 comprises 14 residues. Germline CDR1 is LGHNA and CDR2 is YNFKEQ. The V end lost 0 bases, the J end lost 10 bases, and 13 bases lay between the germline ends. CDR3 protein: CASSQDPQPKEQFN. Written as DNA, the CDR3 is TGTGCCAGCAGCCAAGATCCCCAGCCCAAAGAGCAGTTCAAC.

A remark on this clonotype: Given a much more abundant clone one base away, this may be a read error. This chain joins TRBV7-2 and TRBJ2-5; D might be TRBD1 (5 bases). The CDR3 loop spans 18 amino acids. Germline loops: CDR1 SGHTA, CDR2 FQGNSA. The CDR3 bases are TGTGCCAGCAGCTTACCTCGCCAGGGTCTCCCCGCAAAAGAGCCCCAGTACTTC. Amino acids: CASSLPRQGLPAKEPQYF.

This clonotype was seen only a few times. V is TRBV7-8 and J is TRBJ2-7; no clear D gene. V was cut by 1 base and J by 1 base, with 8 bases left in between. Germline values: CDR1 SGHVS, CDR2 FQNEAQ. The CDR3 is made up of 14 amino acids. CDR3: CASSLGVTSYEQYF. In nucleotides, the CDR3 is TGTGCCAGCAGCTTAGGGGTCACATCCTACGAGCAGTACTTC.

The J gene is TRBJ2-3, the V gene TRBV6-5; the match to TRBD1 covers 8 bases. Germline V CDR1 and CDR2: MNHEY, SVGAGI. The CDR3 totals 14 residues. With 6 bases clipped from V and 4 bases from J, the junction kept 6 bases outside the gene matches. CDR3 amino acids: CASRSTGVADTQYF. As DNA, the CDR3 is TGTGCCAGCAGGTCGACAGGGGTGGCAGATACGCAGTATTTT.

Note on this clonotype: A much larger clone sits a single nucleotide away, making a read error possible. The genes are TRBV28 and TRBJ2-2, with D unresolved. This CDR3 has 14 amino acids. Looked up from germline, CDR1 is MDHEN and CDR2 is SYDVKM. CDR3 protein: CASRNVVNAGELFF. CDR3 nucleotides: TGTGCCAGCAGGAACGTCGTGAACGCCGGGGAGCTGTTTTTT.

Notes on this clonotype: With a much larger clone just one base away, this may be a read error. The chain uses TRBV15 and TRBJ1-5; D uncertain. CDR1 and CDR2 (germline): LNHNV, YYDKDF (reference sequence). The CDR3 runs to 15 residues. The CDR3 loop reads CATSRVYGNNQPLHF. The CDR3 coding sequence is TGTGCCACCAGCAGAGTATACGGAAACAATCAGCCCCTGCATTTT.

V gene TRBV9 combines with J gene TRBJ2-1; 8 bases align to TRBD2. Germline V gene data show CDR1 as SGDLS and CDR2 as YYNGEE. The CDR3 loop spans 16 amino acids. V gave up 3 bases and J gave up 0 bases; unmatched junction bases: 5. DNA of the CDR3: TGTGCCAGCAGCGGAAAGCGGGAGAGCTCCTACAATGAGCAGTTCTTC. Translation: CASSGKRESSYNEQFF.

This rearrangement joins TRBV29-1 to TRBJ1-2, with D perhaps TRBD1 (6 bases). The CDR3 has 12 residues. Germline assignment: CDR1 SQVTM and CDR2 ANQGSEA. V was cut by 7 bases and J by 4 bases, with 13 bases left in between. CDR3 nucleotides: TGCAGCGCCGCGGACAGCCCCTATGGCTACACCTTC. This sequence encodes CSAADSPYGYTF.

This clonotype ranks as medium-sized. DNA for the CDR3: TGTGCCAGCAGCTTAGTATCCGGGATCGGAAGCACTGAAGCTTTCTTT. The encoded protein is CASSLVSGIGSTEAFF. The chain joins TRBV7-9 to TRBJ1-1; no reliable D call. V dropped 1 base and J dropped 4 bases, with 16 bases sitting between them. Per the germline V gene, CDR1 is SEHNR and CDR2 is FQNEAQ (reference sequence). The CDR3 is made up of 16 amino acids.